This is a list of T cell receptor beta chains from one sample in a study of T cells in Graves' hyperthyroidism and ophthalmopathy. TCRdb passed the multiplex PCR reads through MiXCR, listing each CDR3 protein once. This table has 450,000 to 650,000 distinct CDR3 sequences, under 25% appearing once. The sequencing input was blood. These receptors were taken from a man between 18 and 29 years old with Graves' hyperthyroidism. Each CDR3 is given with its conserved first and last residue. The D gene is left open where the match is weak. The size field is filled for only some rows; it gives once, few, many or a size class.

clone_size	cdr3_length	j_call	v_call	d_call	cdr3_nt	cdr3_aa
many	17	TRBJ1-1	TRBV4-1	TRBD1	TGCGCCAGCAGCCGGACCTCTGGTCGGGACAGGAACACTGAAGCTTTCTTT	CASSRTSGRDRNTEAFF
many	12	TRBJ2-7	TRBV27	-	TGTGCCAGCGGGGGTGGAATCTACGAGCAGTACTTC	CASGGGIYEQYF
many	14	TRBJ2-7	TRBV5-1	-	TGCGCCAGCAGCCTGGACAGCACACCGCTGGAGCAGTACTTC	CASSLDSTPLEQYF
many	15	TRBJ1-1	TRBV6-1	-	TGTGCCAGCAAAGCCCGGGACGTCCTAGGGGCTGAAGCTTTCTTT	CASKARDVLGAEAFF
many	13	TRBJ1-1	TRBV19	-	TGTGCCAGTAGTATAACTCCGAACACTGAAGCTTTCTTT	CASSITPNTEAFF
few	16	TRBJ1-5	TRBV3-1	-	TGTGCCAGCAGCCAAGGTTTCCGGGCCGTGAATCAGCCCCAGCATTTT	CASSQGFRAVNQPQHF
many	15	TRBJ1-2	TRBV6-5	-	TGTGCCAGCAGGAGAAAAGCAGGACTAAACTATGGCTACACCTTC	CASRRKAGLNYGYTF
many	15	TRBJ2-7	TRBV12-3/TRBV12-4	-	TGTGCCAGCAGACTGAGGGACGGGAGCTCCTACGAGCAGTACTTC	CASRLRDGSSYEQYF
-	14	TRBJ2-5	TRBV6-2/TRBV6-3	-	TGTGCCAGCAGTAAGATAGGGGCACTGGAGACCCAGTACTTC	CASSKIGALETQYF
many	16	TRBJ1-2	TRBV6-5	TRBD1	TGTGCCAGCAGTTACTTCCCGGGACAGGGGATCTATGGCTACACCTTC	CASSYFPGQGIYGYTF
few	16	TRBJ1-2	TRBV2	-	TGTGCCAGCAGGGAGATCGGGGCCACCTTTCTCTATGGCTACACCTTC	CASREIGATFLYGYTF
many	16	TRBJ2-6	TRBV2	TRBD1	TGTGCCAGCAGTCCGGACAGGCCGTCTGGGGCCAACGTCCTGACTTTC	CASSPDRPSGANVLTF
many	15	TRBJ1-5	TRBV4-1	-	TGCGCCAGCAGCCAACGCGAAGGGGAGCTTCAGCCCCAGCATTTT	CASSQREGELQPQHF
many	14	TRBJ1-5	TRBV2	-	TGTGCCAGCAGTGAGGCTAGGGTTGGTCAGCCCCAGCATTTT	CASSEARVGQPQHF
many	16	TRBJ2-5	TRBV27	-	TGTGCCAGCAGTACGCGACAGGGGACTAACCAAGAGACCCAGTACTTC	CASSTRQGTNQETQYF
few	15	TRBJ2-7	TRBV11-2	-	TGTGCCAGCAGCTGGGGGCAGACAGCGGTCGACGAGCAGTACTTC	CASSWGQTAVDEQYF
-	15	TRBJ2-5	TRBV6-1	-	TGTGCCAGCAGTCCCGCCGGGAGTAACGAGGAGACCCAGTACTTC	CASSPAGSNEETQYF
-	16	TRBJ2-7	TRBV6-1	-	TGTGCCAGCAGGACCGGATGGTGGGGCAGGGGCGGCGAGCAGTACTTC	CASRTGWWGRGGEQYF
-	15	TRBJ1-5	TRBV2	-	TGTGCCAGCAACGGCGTATGGCAAAAAGATCAGCCCCAGCATTTT	CASNGVWQKDQPQHF
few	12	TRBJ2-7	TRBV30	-	TGTGCCTGTATCAGAATGGGGTACGAGCAGTACTTC	CACIRMGYEQYF
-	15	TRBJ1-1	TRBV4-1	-	TGCGCCAGCAGCCAAGCCCAGGGGCTTGAGACTGAAGCTTTCTTT	CASSQAQGLETEAFF
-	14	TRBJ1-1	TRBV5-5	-	TGTGCCAGCAGCTTGGCGGTCGCAGTGAAGGCGGCTTTCTTT	CASSLAVAVKAAFF
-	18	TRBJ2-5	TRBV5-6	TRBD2	TGTGCCAGCAGCTTTTTTGGGACTAGCGGAGGTTACCAAGAGACCCAGTACTTC	CASSFFGTSGGYQETQYF
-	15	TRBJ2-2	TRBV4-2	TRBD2	TGTGCCAGCAGCCCGAGCGGGGTTCTTGGCGGGGAGCTGTTTTTT	CASSPSGVLGGELFF
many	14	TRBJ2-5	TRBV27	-	TGTGCCAGCAGTCAACAGGGGGGGGTGGAGACCCAGTACTTC	CASSQQGGVETQYF
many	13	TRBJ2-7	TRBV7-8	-	TGTGCCAGCAGCTTAGCGGGGGCAAGCGAGCAGTACTTC	CASSLAGASEQYF
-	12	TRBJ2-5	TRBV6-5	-	TGTGCCAGCAGCCCTACCGTACAGACCCAGTACTTC	CASSPTVQTQYF
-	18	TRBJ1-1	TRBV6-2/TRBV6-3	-	TGTGCCAGCACCGCCCCTAGGTTCTTTAAGGGGCTGGGCACTGAAGCTTTCTTT	CASTAPRFFKGLGTEAFF
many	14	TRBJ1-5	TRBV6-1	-	TGTGCCAGCAGTATAGGGGGGGGATATCAGCCCCAGCATTTT	CASSIGGGYQPQHF
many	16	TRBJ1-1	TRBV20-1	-	TGCAGTGCTAGAGAGGGAGTGTGGACCTTGAACACTGAAGCTTTCTTT	CSAREGVWTLNTEAFF
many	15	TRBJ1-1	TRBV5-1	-	TGCGCCAGCAGCCCAGTGACACCCCGAGGCACTGAAGCTTTCTTT	CASSPVTPRGTEAFF
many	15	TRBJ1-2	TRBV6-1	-	TGTGCCAGCTCTCGCCCCTCGACGAAGAACTATGGCTACACCTTC	CASSRPSTKNYGYTF
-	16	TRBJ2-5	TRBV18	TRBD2	TGTGCCAGCTCACCAATTCTAGCGGGGGGACAAGAGACCCAGTACTTC	CASSPILAGGQETQYF
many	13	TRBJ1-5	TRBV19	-	TGTGCCAGCAGCATCGGTGGCAATCAGCCCCAGCATTTT	CASSIGGNQPQHF
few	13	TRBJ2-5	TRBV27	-	TGTGCCAGCAGCCCAGCAGGGGCCGAGACCCAGTACTTC	CASSPAGAETQYF
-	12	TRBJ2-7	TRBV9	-	TGTGCCAGCAGCGTAGGAACGGGCGCGCAGTACTTC	CASSVGTGAQYF
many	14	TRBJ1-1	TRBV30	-	TGTGCCTGGAGTCCGACACCGATGAACACTGAAGCTTTCTTT	CAWSPTPMNTEAFF
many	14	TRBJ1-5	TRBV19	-	TGTGCCAGTAGCCATAAGGGTTTTCTACAGCCCCAGCATTTT	CASSHKGFLQPQHF
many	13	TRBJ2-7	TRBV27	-	TGTGCCAGCAGTTTATCCGGAGAGACCGAGCAGTACTTC	CASSLSGETEQYF
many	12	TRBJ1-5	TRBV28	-	TGTGCCAGCAGTTTCCCAGTACAGCCCCAGCATTTT	CASSFPVQPQHF
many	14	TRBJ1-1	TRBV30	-	TGTGCCTGGACAGTAGGGTGGATTAACACTGAAGCTTTCTTT	CAWTVGWINTEAFF
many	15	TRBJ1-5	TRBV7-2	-	TGTGCCAGCAGCTTAGTCGGGGGTGTCGATCAGCCCCAGCATTTT	CASSLVGGVDQPQHF
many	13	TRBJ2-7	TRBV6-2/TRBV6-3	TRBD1	TGTGCCACCCTGACAGGGAGCTCCTACGAGCAGTACTTC	CATLTGSSYEQYF
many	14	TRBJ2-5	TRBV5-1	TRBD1	TGCGCCAGCAGCGAGACAGGGGGCGGCGAGACCCAGTACTTC	CASSETGGGETQYF
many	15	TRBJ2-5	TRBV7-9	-	TGTGCCAGCAGCTTAGCGGTAGGACTTCAAGAGACCCAGTACTTC	CASSLAVGLQETQYF
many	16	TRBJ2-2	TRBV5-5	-	TGTGCCAGCAGCTTGGCCGGCAGACGTATCACCGGGGAGCTGTTTTTT	CASSLAGRRITGELFF
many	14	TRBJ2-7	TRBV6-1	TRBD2	TGTGCCAGCAGTGAGCGAGCGGGGGGGCCAGAGCAGTACTTC	CASSERAGGPEQYF
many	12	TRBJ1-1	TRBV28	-	TGTGCCAGCAGCGACTGGGCCACTGAAGCTTTCTTT	CASSDWATEAFF
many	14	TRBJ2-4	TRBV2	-	TGTGCCAGCAGGGGGACGTTAGCCAAAAACATTCAGTACTTC	CASRGTLAKNIQYF
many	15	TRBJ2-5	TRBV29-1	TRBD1	TGCAGCGTTGGCGCGCTGGGACAGGGGGAAGAGACCCAGTACTTC	CSVGALGQGEETQYF
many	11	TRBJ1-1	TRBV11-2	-	TGTGCCAGCAGCTATTCTATTGAAGCTTTCTTT	CASSYSIEAFF